Presented here are 10 T cell receptor beta chains from one specimen sequenced in a study of blood T cell repertoires in COVID-19. The repertoire was sequenced with immunoSEQ multiplex PCR; TCRdb's copy has only in-frame clones and lacks some. The table lists about 120,000 clones, 80% of them singletons. Source material: peripheral blood. The receptor source for this set is a man aged 55 to 69 with active or convalescent COVID-19.

The V gene is TRBV28, the J gene TRBJ1-5; D is possibly TRBD1 (6 bases). Germline V gene data show CDR1 as MDHEN and CDR2 as SYDVKM. V lost 3 bases to trimming and J lost 0 bases, with 15 bases between them. The CDR3 is 17 amino acids. CDR3 sequence (DNA): TGTGCCAGCAGTTTCGGGCAGGGGTCCTATAGCAATCAGCCCCAGCATTTT. Its protein product is CASSFGQGSYSNQPQHF.

The rearrangement uses TRBV18 and TRBJ1-1; possibly TRBD1 for D (5 bases). There are 13 residues in the CDR3. Germline CDR1 KGHSH, CDR2 LQKENI. V was trimmed by 5 bases and J by 2 bases, leaving 9 bases between them. CDR3 nucleotides: TGTGCCAGCTCAGTAGACAGTAACACTGAAGCTTTCTTT. Translation: CASSVDSNTEAFF.

The V gene is TRBV7-2, the J gene TRBJ1-5; D is possibly TRBD1 (5 bases). V lost 8 bases and J 2 bases, leaving 10 bases between the germline ends. Per germline, CDR1 SGHTA and CDR2 FQGNSA. The length of the CDR3 is 13 residues. The CDR3 DNA follows: TGTGCCAGCTCAGACAGCCGCAATCAGCCCCAGCATTTT. Its translation is CASSDSRNQPQHF.

V usage is TRBV28 and J usage is TRBJ2-3; 8 bases align to TRBD2. CDR3 length: 15 residues. Germline V gives CDR1 MDHEN, CDR2 SYDVKM. Trimming removed 3 bases from V and 0 bases from J; junction bases left unmatched: 2. The CDR3 coding sequence is TGTGCCAGCAGTTTTTCTAGCGGGAGCACAGATACGCAGTATTTT. Encoded protein: CASSFSSGSTDTQYF.

The rearrangement links TRBV5-1 to TRBJ1-1, with unresolved D. The V end lost 6 bases, the J end lost 1 base, and 10 bases lay between the germline ends. The germline CDR1 and CDR2 sequences are SGHRS and YFSETQ. The CDR3 consists of 13 residues. Here the CDR3 reads CASTSEGNTEAFF. The CDR3 coding sequence is TGCGCCAGCACCTCGGAGGGGAACACTGAAGCTTTCTTT. The full variable domain, rest sourced from reference TRBV5-1 and TRBJ1-1, is KAGVTQTPRYLIKTRGQQVTLSCSPISGHRSVSWYQQTPGQGLQFLFEYFSETQRNKGNFPGRFSGRQFSNSRSEMNVSTLELGDSALYLCASTSEGNTEAFFGQGTRLTVV.

V and J are TRBV4-1 and TRBJ2-1, with 10 bases lining up with TRBD2. Per the germline V gene, CDR1 is MGHRA and CDR2 is YSYEKL. The CDR3 has 20 residues. V gave up 3 bases and J gave up 7 bases; unmatched junction bases: 21. CDR3 loop: CASSHPGLGFSGRRRNEQFF. As DNA, the CDR3 is TGCGCCAGCAGCCATCCTGGATTAGGGTTTAGCGGGAGGCGGAGAAATGAGCAGTTCTTC.

V gene TRBV6-5 combines with J gene TRBJ2-7; 9 bases fit TRBD2. J lost 0 bases, V lost 6 bases, and 6 bases had no gene match. The CDR3 length is 15 residues. Germline V gene lookup returns CDR1 MNHEY and CDR2 SVGAGI. The DNA for the CDR3 is TGTGCCAGCAGCCGGACTAGCGAGGGCTCCTACGAGCAGTACTTC. Protein: CASSRTSEGSYEQYF.

This chain joins TRBV10-3 and TRBJ2-7, with D tentatively TRBD2 (5 bases). Germline V lookup: CDR1 ENHRY, CDR2 SYGVKD. V lost 2 bases and J lost 7, with 12 bases in between. CDR3 length: 13 amino acids. The CDR3 region has the DNA TGTGCCATCAGTGAGGCTAGATCGGGGGAGCAGTACTTC. As protein: CAISEARSGEQYF.

This sequence joins TRBV28 and TRBJ2-7; unclear D gene. In germline, CDR1 is MDHEN, CDR2 SYDVKM. V lost 8 bases and J lost 2, with 13 bases in between. The CDR3 is 13 amino acids. The CDR3 spells CASRLGGPYEQYF. CDR3 nucleotides: TGTGCCAGCCGCCTTGGCGGTCCCTACGAGCAGTACTTC.

This chain uses TRBV28 with TRBJ2-7; D gene unclear. V was pared by 6 bases and J by 7 bases, with 10 bases between. CDR3 length equals 11 residues. Per the germline V gene, CDR1 is MDHEN and CDR2 is SYDVKM. The CDR3 DNA reads as TGTGCCAGCAGCCTAGACGGGGAGCAGTACTTC. As protein: CASSLDGEQYF.